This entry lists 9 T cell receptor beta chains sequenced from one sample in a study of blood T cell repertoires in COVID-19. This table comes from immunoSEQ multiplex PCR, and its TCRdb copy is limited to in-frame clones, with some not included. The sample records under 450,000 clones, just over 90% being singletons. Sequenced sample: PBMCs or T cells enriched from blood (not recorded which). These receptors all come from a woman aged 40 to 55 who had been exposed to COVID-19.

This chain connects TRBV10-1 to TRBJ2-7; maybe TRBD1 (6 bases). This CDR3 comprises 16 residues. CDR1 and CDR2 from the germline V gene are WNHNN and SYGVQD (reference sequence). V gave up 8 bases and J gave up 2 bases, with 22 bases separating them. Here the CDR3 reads CASFWVYDRLAYEQYF. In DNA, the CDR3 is TGCGCCAGCTTTTGGGTATACGACAGGCTGGCCTACGAGCAGTACTTC.

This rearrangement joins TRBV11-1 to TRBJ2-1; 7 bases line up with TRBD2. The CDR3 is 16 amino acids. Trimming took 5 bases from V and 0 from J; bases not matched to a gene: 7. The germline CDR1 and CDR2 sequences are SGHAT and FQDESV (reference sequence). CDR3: CASSPGRESSYNEQFF. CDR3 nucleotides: TGTGCCAGCAGCCCTGGGAGGGAGAGCTCCTACAATGAGCAGTTCTTC. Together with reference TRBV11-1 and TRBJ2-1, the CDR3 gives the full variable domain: EAEVAQSPRYKITEKSQAVAFWCDPISGHATLYWYRQILGQGPELLVQFQDESVVDDSQLPKDRFSAERLKGVDSTLKIQPAELGDSAMYLCASSPGRESSYNEQFFGPGTRLTVL.

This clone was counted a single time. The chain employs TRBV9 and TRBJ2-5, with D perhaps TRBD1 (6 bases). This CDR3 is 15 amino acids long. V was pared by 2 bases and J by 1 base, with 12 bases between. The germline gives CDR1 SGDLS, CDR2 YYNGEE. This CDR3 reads CASSVQGQPQETQYF. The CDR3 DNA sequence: TGTGCCAGCAGCGTCCAAGGACAGCCCCAAGAGACCCAGTACTTC. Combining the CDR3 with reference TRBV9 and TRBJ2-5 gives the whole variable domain DSGVTQTPKHLITATGQRVTLRCSPRSGDLSVYWYQQSLDQGLQFLIQYYNGEERAKGNILERFSAQQFPDLHSELNLSSLELGDSALYFCASSVQGQPQETQYFGPGTRLLVL.

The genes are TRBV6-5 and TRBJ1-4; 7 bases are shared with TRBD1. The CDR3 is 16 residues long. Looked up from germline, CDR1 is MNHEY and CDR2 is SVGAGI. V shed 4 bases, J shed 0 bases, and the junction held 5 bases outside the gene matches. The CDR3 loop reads CASSSRGDPTNEKLFF. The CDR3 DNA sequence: TGTGCCAGCAGTTCCAGGGGGGATCCAACTAATGAAAAACTGTTTTTT.

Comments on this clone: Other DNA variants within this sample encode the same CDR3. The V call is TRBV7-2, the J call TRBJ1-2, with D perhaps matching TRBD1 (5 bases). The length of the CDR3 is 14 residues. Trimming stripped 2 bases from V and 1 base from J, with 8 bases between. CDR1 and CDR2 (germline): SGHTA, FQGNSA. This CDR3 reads CASSLRQGNYGYTF. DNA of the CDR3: TGTGCCAGCAGCTTACGGCAGGGTAACTATGGCTACACCTTC.

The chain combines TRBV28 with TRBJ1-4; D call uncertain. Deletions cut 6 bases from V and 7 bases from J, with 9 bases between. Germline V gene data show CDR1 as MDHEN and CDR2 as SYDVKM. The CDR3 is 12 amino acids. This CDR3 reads CASRLRGEKLFF. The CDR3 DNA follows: TGTGCCAGCAGACTGCGGGGTGAAAAACTGTTTTTT.

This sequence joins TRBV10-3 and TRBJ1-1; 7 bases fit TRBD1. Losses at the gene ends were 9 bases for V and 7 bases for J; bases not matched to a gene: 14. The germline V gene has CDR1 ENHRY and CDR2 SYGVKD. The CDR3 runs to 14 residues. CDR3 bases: TGTGCCATTGCTCTGTCCGGGACAGAGCTTGAAGCTTTCTTT. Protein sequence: CAIALSGTELEAFF.

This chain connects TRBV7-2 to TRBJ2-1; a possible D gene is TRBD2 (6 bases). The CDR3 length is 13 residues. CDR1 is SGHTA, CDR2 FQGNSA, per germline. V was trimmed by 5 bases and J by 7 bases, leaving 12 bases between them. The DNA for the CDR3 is TGTGCCAGCAGCCGGGACTCCCTGAATGAGCAGTTCTTC. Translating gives CASSRDSLNEQFF. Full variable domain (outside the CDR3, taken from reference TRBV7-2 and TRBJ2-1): GAGVSQSPSNKVTEKGKDVELRCDPISGHTALYWYRQSLGQGLEFLIYFQGNSAPDKSGLPSDRFSAERTGGSVSTLTIQRTQQEDSAVYLCASSRDSLNEQFFGPGTRLTVL.

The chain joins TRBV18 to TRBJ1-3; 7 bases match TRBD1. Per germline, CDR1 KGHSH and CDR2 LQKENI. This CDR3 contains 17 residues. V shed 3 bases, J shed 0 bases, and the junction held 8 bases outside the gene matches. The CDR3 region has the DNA TGTGCCAGCTCACCGATACAGGGGCGGGACTCTGGAAACACCATATATTTT. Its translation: CASSPIQGRDSGNTIYF.